This T cell receptor (beta chain) was identified during a study of PD-1 blockade in classical Hodgkin lymphoma. All trial patients relapsed after autologous stem cell transplantation. The CDR3 is made up of 13 amino acids. The germline gives CDR1 SQVTM, CDR2 ANQGSEA. J was trimmed by 2 bases and V by 6 bases; bases with no gene match: 4. Here immunoSEQ multiplex PCR was the method, and the copy in TCRdb shows in-frame clones only, minus some. The table records tens of thousands of clones, over 70% of them present only once. V and J are TRBV29-1 and TRBJ1-2; 9 bases line up with TRBD1. The input for sequencing was peripheral blood mononuclear cells (PBMCs), taken before the second cycle of nivolumab. The sequence derives from a human donor with classical Hodgkin lymphoma. As DNA, the CDR3 is TGCAGCGTCTCGACAGGGGGAAACTATGGCTACACCTTC. Amino acid sequence: CSVSTGGNYGYTF. Complete variable domain (other parts from reference TRBV29-1 and TRBJ1-2): SAVISQKPSRDICQRGTSLTIQCQVDSQVTMMFWYRQQPGQSLTLIATANQGSEATYESGFVIDKFPISRPNLTFSTLTVSNMSPEDSSIYLCSVSTGGNYGYTFGSGTRLTVV.